The 23 T cell receptor beta chains presented below share a single source sample, sequenced in a study of T cells after yellow fever vaccination. TCRdb fed the 5' RACE reads into MiXCR, producing one record per CDR3 protein. Here the sample spans 95,000 to 150,000 distinct CDR3 sequences, 13% to 15% being singletons. This specimen was CD8+ T cells sorted from PBMCs, taken 5 days after the yellow fever booster vaccination. Source of these receptors: a man younger than 35 who received the YFV17D yellow fever vaccine.

In its sample, this clonotype was seen a few times. The chain combines TRBV7-8 with TRBJ2-1, with a tentative D call TRBD2 (5 bases). The V and J ends lost 3 bases and 9 bases respectively, with 9 bases between them. From germline, CDR1 is SGHVS and CDR2 FQNEAQ. The CDR3 has 12 amino acids. This CDR3 is CASSFSGFEQFF. For the CDR3, the DNA is TGTGCCAGCAGCTTTTCGGGGTTTGAGCAGTTCTTC.

The chain is built from TRBV7-3 and TRBJ2-7; D gene uncertain. Between the trimmed V and J ends, which lost 7 bases and 2 bases, there was a span of 18 bases. Germline V gives CDR1 SGHTA, CDR2 FQGTGA. The CDR3 sequence is 15 residues long. CDR3 loop: CASTLDPVRAYEQYF. Here the CDR3 DNA reads TGTGCCAGCACCCTCGACCCCGTAAGGGCCTACGAGCAGTACTTC.

The sample holds a few counts of this clonotype. The V gene is TRBV7-2, the J gene TRBJ1-2, with D maybe TRBD1 (5 bases). CDR3 length: 13 amino acids. Trimming removed 1 base at V and 7 bases at J, with 10 bases between. The germline V gene has CDR1 SGHTA and CDR2 FQGNSA. CDR3 protein: CASSLESRAGYTF. CDR3 DNA: TGTGCCAGCAGCTTAGAATCCAGGGCTGGCTACACCTTC.

This clonotype appeared a few times. V is TRBV6-5 and J is TRBJ2-5; D could derive from TRBD1 or TRBD2 (6 bases each). V lost 10 bases, J lost 3 bases, and 12 bases lay in between. Germline CDR1 reads MNHEY; CDR2 reads SVGAGI. The CDR3 spans 12 residues. The CDR3, as DNA: TGTGCCACCAGGGGACTTAAAGAGACCCAGTACTTC. Translation gives CATRGLKETQYF.

This clonotype was detected ten times or more. The chain combines TRBV12-3 or TRBV12-4 with TRBJ2-3; 8 bases match TRBD2. J gave up 5 bases and V 2 bases, and 9 bases lay outside the gene matches. CDR3 size: 16 residues. CDR3 amino acids: CASSLIGGGRRDTQYF. The CDR3 coding sequence is TGTGCCAGCAGTTTAATCGGCGGGGGGCGAAGAGATACGCAGTATTTT.

This clonotype occurred many times. This chain links TRBV23-1 with TRBJ2-7; 8 bases fit TRBD1. TRBV23-1 is treated as an ORF (open reading frame) with a function not yet certain. CDR3 length: 15 residues. V lost 8 bases, J lost 4 bases, and 13 bases stayed unmatched. CDR3 region: CASGSTQGADYEQYV. For the CDR3, the DNA is TGCGCCAGCGGAAGTACTCAGGGGGCTGATTACGAGCAGTACGTC.

This sequence joins TRBV19 and TRBJ1-5; a weak D match, TRBD1 (5 bases). CDR3 length: 15 amino acids. The germline CDR1 and CDR2 sequences are LNHDA and SQIVND (reference sequence). V was trimmed by 3 bases and J by 2 bases, leaving 11 bases between them. The CDR3 DNA sequence: TGTGCCAGTAGTATGGGGGGATCGGGCAATCAGCCCCAGCATTTT. Protein: CASSMGGSGNQPQHF.

This chain links TRBV9 with TRBJ1-3; perhaps TRBD1 as D (5 bases). Trimming removed 0 bases at V and 2 bases at J, with 9 bases between. CDR3 length equals 15 residues. CDR1 is SGDLS and CDR2 is YYNGEE in the germline V gene. The CDR3: CASSVGGGTGNTIYF. In DNA form, the CDR3 reads TGTGCCAGCAGCGTAGGGGGGGGGACTGGAAACACCATATATTTT.

The chain combines TRBV4-3 with TRBJ2-3; 7 bases fit TRBD2. The CDR3 contains 18 residues. The V gene's germline CDR1 is LGHNA and CDR2 YSLEER. V shed 0 bases and J 3 bases; nucleotides not matched to a gene: 12. The CDR3 nucleotides read TGCGCCAGCAGCCAAGATTGGTTTAGCGGGCGTCCAACAGATACGCAGTATTTT. Translating it yields CASSQDWFSGRPTDTQYF.

This clonotype showed up just a few times. The chain carries TRBV7-6 and TRBJ1-2; tentative D call: TRBD1 (6 bases). Germline V gene data show CDR1 as SGHVS and CDR2 as FNYEAQ. The CDR3 has 13 amino acids. V was pared by 3 bases and J by 8 bases, with 13 bases between. Here the CDR3 reads CASSLGGPQGYTF. The CDR3 DNA reads TGTGCCAGCAGCTTGGGGGGCCCGCAGGGCTACACCTTC. The variable domain in full, completed from reference TRBV7-6 and TRBJ1-2, reads GAGVSQSPRYKVTKRGQDVALRCDPISGHVSLYWYRQALGQGPEFLTYFNYEAQQDKSGLPNDRFSAERPEGSISTLTIQRTEQRDSAMYRCASSLGGPQGYTFGSGTRLTVV.

The chain carries TRBV7-9 and TRBJ1-6, with D perhaps matching TRBD1 (5 bases). Looked up from germline, CDR1 is SEHNR and CDR2 is FQNEAQ (reference sequence). The V gene lost 3 bases and the J gene lost 6 bases, with 9 bases spanning the gap. CDR3 size: 14 residues. CDR3 in amino acids: CASSFIDSNSPLHF. The CDR3 nucleotides are TGTGCCAGCAGCTTCATTGACAGTAATTCACCCCTCCACTTT. The whole variable domain, filled in from reference TRBV7-9 and TRBJ1-6, reads DTGVSQNPRHKITKRGQNVTFRCDPISEHNRLYWYRQTLGQGPEFLTYFQNEAQLEKSRLLSDRFSAERPKGSFSTLEIQRTEQGDSAMYLCASSFIDSNSPLHFGNGTRLTVT.

The chain joins TRBV11-2 to TRBJ1-1, with 9 bases lining up with TRBD1. V lost 3 bases to trimming and J lost 5 bases; unmatched junction nucleotides: 10. Germline CDR1 SGHAT, CDR2 FQNNGV. The CDR3 totals 16 residues. Here the CDR3 DNA reads TGTGCCAGCAGCTTCCCGACAGGGGGTGCGGGGACTGAAGCTTTCTTT. Amino acid sequence: CASSFPTGGAGTEAFF.

This rearrangement joins TRBV6-2 or TRBV6-3 to TRBJ2-3; 13 nucleotides line up with TRBD2. Germline CDR1 is MNHEY and CDR2 is SVGEGT. The V gene end was trimmed by 1 base and the J gene end by 3 bases; junction bases not matched to a gene: 4. The length of the CDR3 is 17 residues. The CDR3 nucleotides read TGTGCCAGCAGTTACTTGGGACTAGCGGGGAAGACAGATACGCAGTATTTT. This gives the protein CASSYLGLAGKTDTQYF.

The chain uses TRBV10-3 and TRBJ2-2; a weak D match, TRBD1 (6 bases). In germline, CDR1 is ENHRY, CDR2 SYGVKD. This CDR3 region has 16 residues. V lost 1 base to trimming and J lost 1 base, with 10 bases between them. The CDR3 spells CAISEYGTKNTGELFF. Here the CDR3 DNA reads TGTGCCATCAGTGAGTACGGGACAAAGAACACCGGGGAGCTGTTTTTT.

This clonotype was observed many times. This chain uses TRBV7-3 with TRBJ2-1, with unresolved D. Trimming left V 2 bases short and J 8 bases short, with 4 bases between. Germline V CDR1 and CDR2: SGHTA, FQGTGA. The CDR3 runs to 11 residues. The CDR3 sequence is CASSLGDEQFF. DNA of the CDR3: TGTGCCAGCAGCTTAGGGGATGAGCAGTTCTTC.

The chain uses TRBV6-2 or TRBV6-3 and TRBJ2-7; TRBD1 is a possible D gene (6 bases). CDR3 length: 13 amino acids. Germline V gene sequence: CDR1 MNHEY, CDR2 SVGEGT. V was trimmed by 5 bases and J by 6 bases, leaving 14 bases between them. CDR3 loop: CASSRRQVGEQYF. CDR3 nucleotide sequence: TGTGCCAGCAGTCGGCGACAGGTAGGCGAGCAGTACTTC.

V and J are TRBV7-2 and TRBJ2-5, with D possibly TRBD1 on 6 matching bases. V lost 6 bases and J 5 bases, leaving 16 bases between the germline ends. From germline, CDR1 is SGHTA and CDR2 FQGNSA. The CDR3 consists of 14 residues. The DNA for the CDR3 is TGTGCCAGCAGTTCACAGGGCGGCTGGGAGACCCAGTACTTC. It specifies CASSSQGGWETQYF.

The chain has TRBV4-3 and TRBJ1-1; D is possibly TRBD1 (6 bases). In germline, CDR1 is LGHNA, CDR2 YSLEER. The CDR3 has 15 amino acids. V gave up 1 base and J gave up 3 bases, with 12 bases separating them. The DNA of the CDR3 is TGCGCCAGCAGCCAAGGTAGTACAGGGTACACTGAAGCTTTCTTT. This encodes CASSQGSTGYTEAFF.

The J gene is TRBJ2-2, the V gene TRBV27; no firm D call. The CDR3 contains 14 residues. Between the trimmed V and J ends, which lost 2 bases and 5 bases, there was a span of 9 bases. Germline-derived CDR1 and CDR2 are MNHEY and SMNVEV (reference sequence). This CDR3 reads CASSLPGRTGELFF. The CDR3 bases are TGTGCCAGCAGTTTACCCGGACGGACCGGGGAGCTGTTTTTT.

This clonotype was detected a few times. The chain combines TRBV15 with TRBJ2-3; D unresolved. V lost 0 bases to trimming and J lost 2 bases, with 9 bases between them. Germline CDR1 reads LNHNV; CDR2 reads YYDKDF (reference sequence). The CDR3 consists of 15 residues. In DNA form, the CDR3 reads TGTGCCACCAGCAGAGAACACGGTAACACAGATACGCAGTATTTT. This translates into CATSREHGNTDTQYF.

The genes are TRBV7-9 and TRBJ2-2; no definite D call. This CDR3 is 12 amino acids long. V was clipped by 5 bases and J by 10 bases, with 11 bases between them. Germline loops: CDR1 SEHNR, CDR2 FQNEAQ (reference sequence). The CDR3 coding sequence is TGTGCCAGCAGCCGGCCTGGTACGGAGCTGTTTTTT. Protein: CASSRPGTELFF.

A few counts support this clonotype. J is TRBJ2-7 and V is TRBV7-8; 9 nucleotides match TRBD1. Trimming took 4 bases from V and 3 from J; bases not matched to a gene: 4. Germline assignment: CDR1 SGHVS and CDR2 FQNEAQ. The CDR3 loop spans 14 amino acids. CDR3 nucleotides: TGTGCCAGCAGCTCACGGACAGGGGTCTACGAGCAGTACGTC. Its protein product is CASSSRTGVYEQYV.

This chain connects TRBV7-6 to TRBJ1-1; D unclear. The V and J ends lost 5 bases and 6 bases respectively, with 16 bases between them. Germline-derived CDR1 and CDR2 are SGHVS and FNYEAQ. The length of the CDR3 is 14 residues. The CDR3 nucleotides are TGTGCCAGCAGCCCGCCGAGGTTCTATTCTGAAGCTTTCTTT. Protein: CASSPPRFYSEAFF. Full variable domain (remainder filled in from reference TRBV7-6 and TRBJ1-1): GAGVSQSPRYKVTKRGQDVALRCDPISGHVSLYWYRQALGQGPEFLTYFNYEAQQDKSGLPNDRFSAERPEGSISTLTIQRTEQRDSAMYRCASSPPRFYSEAFFGQGTRLTVV.